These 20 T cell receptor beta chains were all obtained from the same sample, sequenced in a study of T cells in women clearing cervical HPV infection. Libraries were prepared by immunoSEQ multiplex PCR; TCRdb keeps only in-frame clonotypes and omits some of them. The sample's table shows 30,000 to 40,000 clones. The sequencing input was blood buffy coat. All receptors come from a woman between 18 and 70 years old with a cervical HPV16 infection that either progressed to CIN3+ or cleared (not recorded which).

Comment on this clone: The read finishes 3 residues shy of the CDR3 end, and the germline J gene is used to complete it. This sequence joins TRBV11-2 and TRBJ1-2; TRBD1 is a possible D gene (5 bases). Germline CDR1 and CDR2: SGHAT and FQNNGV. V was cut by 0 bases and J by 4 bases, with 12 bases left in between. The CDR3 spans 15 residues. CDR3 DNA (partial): TGTGCCAGCAGCTTAGACTCATCGCAGGGCTATGGC. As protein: CASSLDSSQGYG. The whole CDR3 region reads CASSLDSSQGYGYTF.

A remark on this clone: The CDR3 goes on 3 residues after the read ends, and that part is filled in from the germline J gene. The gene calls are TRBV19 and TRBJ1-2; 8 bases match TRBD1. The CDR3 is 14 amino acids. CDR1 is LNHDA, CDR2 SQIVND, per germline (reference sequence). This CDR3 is CASISQGALGGYTF. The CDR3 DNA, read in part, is TGTGCCAGTATAAGTCAGGGGGCTCTTGGCGGC.

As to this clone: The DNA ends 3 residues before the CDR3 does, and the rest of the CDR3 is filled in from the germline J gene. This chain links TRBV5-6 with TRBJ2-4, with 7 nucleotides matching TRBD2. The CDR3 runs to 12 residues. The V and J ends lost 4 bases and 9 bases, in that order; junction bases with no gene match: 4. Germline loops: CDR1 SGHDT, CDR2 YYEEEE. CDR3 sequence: CASSGGESIQYF. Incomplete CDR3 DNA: TGTGCCAGCAGCGGGGGGGAAAGCATT.

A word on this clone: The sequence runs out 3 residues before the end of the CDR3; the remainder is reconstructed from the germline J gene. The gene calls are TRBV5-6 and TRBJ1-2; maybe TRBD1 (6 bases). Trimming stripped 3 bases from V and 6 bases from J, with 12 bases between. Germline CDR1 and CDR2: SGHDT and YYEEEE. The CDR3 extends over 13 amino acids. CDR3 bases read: TGTGCCAGCAGCTACCTGACAGGCAATGGC. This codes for CASSYLTGNG. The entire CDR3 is CASSYLTGNGYTF.

CDR3 loop: CAWRRQGAGYGYTF. The sequenced part of the CDR3 DNA is TGTGCCTGGAGGAGACAGGGGGCTGGGTATGGC. The rearrangement joins TRBV30 to TRBJ1-2, with 10 bases aligning to TRBD1. The read comes to an end 3 residues before the CDR3 does, leaving the germline J gene to fill in the end. From germline, CDR1 is GTSNPN and CDR2 SVGIG (reference sequence). Trimming at V came to 3 bases and at J to 5 bases, leaving 6 bases not matched to a gene. This CDR3 has 14 amino acids.

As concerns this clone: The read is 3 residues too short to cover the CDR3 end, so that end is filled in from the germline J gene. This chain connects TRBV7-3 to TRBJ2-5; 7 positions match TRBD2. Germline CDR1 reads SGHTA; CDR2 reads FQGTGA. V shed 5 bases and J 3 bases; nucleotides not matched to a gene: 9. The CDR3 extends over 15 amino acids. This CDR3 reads CASSPSGLEEETQYF. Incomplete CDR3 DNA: TGTGCCAGCAGCCCCTCCGGACTAGAGGAAGAGACC.

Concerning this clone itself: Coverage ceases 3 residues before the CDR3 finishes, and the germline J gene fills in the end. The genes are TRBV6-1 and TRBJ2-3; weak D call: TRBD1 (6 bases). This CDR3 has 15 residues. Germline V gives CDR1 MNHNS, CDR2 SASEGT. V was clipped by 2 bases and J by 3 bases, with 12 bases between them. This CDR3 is CASSESQGWTDTQYF. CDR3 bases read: TGTGCCAGCAGTGAATCTCAGGGGTGGACAGATACG.

CDR3 in amino acids: CASSLGLAVDTQYF. CDR3 bases read: TGTGCCAGCAGCCTGGGACTAGCGGTAGATACG. The chain links TRBV7-3 to TRBJ2-3; TRBD2 aligns across 11 bases. The read halts 3 residues ahead of the CDR3 end, with the missing end drawn from the germline J gene. Germline CDR1 SGHTA, CDR2 FQGTGA. V trimming: 5 bases; J trimming: 5 bases; junction bases outside the gene matches: 3. The CDR3 is made up of 14 amino acids.

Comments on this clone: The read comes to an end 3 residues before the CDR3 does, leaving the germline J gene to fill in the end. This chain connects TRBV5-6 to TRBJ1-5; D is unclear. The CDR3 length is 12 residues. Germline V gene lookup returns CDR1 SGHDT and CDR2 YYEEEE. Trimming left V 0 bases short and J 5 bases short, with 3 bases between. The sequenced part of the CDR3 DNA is TGTGCCAGCAGCTTGGAGGATCAGCCC. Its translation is CASSLEDQP. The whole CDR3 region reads CASSLEDQPQHF.

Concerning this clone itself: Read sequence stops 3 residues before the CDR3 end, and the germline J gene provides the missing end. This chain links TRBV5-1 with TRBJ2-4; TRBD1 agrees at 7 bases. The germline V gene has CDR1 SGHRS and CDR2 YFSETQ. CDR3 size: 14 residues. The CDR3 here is CARRQGSPVYGQYF. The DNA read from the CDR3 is TGCGCCAGACGACAGGGCTCTCCCGTCTATGGT.

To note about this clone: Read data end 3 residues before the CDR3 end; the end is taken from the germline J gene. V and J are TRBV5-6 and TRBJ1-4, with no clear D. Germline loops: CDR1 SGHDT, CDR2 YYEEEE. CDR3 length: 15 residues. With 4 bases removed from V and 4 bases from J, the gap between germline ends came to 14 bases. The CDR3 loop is CASSRNPGHNEKLFF. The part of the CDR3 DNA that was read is TGTGCCAGCAGCCGGAATCCGGGTCATAATGAAAAA.

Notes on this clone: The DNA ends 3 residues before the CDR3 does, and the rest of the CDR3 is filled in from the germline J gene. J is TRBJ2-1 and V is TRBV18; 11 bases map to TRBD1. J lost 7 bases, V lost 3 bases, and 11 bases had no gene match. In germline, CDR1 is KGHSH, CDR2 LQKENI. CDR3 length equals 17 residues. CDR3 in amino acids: CASSPRPGQGAGNEQFF. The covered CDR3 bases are TGTGCCAGCTCACCGCGCCCCGGACAGGGGGCAGGGAATGAG.

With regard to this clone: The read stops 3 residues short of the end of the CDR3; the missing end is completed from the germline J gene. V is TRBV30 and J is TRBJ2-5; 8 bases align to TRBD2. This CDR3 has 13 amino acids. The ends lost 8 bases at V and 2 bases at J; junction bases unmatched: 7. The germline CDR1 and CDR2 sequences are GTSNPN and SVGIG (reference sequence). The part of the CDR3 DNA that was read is TGTGCCGGGGCAGCGGGGGCTCAAGAGACC. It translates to CAGAAGAQET. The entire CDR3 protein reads CAGAAGAQETQYF.

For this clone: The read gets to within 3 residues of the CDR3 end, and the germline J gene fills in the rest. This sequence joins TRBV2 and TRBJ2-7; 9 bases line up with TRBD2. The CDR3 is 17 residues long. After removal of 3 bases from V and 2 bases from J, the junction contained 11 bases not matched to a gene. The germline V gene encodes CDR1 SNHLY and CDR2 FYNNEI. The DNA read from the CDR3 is TGTGCCAGCAGTGAGAGGCTAGCGGGGTTCAGAACCTACGAG. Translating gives CASSERLAGFRTYE. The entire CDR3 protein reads CASSERLAGFRTYEQYF.

This chain's CDR3 is CASSTTESQPQHF. The sequenced part of the CDR3 DNA is TGTGCCAGCAGCACCACAGAGAGTCAGCCC. The chain employs TRBV7-2 and TRBJ1-5; no reliable D call. Sequencing ends 3 residues short of the CDR3 end; the germline J gene provides the rest. The CDR3 loop spans 13 amino acids. The ends were cut back, 5 bases at V and 6 bases at J, with 11 bases in the middle. Per germline, CDR1 SGHTA and CDR2 FQGNSA.

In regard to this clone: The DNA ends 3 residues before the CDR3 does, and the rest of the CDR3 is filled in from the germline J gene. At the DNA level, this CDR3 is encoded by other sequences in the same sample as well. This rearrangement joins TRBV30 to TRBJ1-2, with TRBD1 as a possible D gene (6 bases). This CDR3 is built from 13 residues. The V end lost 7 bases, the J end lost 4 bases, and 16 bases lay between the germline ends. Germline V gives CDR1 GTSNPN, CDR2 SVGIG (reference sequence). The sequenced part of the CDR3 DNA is TGTGCCTCCCGGGGGGCAGGGTTCTATGGC. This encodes CASRGAGFYG. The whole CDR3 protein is CASRGAGFYGYTF.

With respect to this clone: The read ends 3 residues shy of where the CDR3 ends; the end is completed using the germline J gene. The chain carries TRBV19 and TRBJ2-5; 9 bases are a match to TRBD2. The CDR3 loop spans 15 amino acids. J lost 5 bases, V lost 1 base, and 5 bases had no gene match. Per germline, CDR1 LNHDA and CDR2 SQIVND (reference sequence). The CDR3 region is CASSIVRAGGETQYF. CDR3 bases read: TGTGCCAGTAGTATAGTACGGGCGGGAGGGGAGACC.

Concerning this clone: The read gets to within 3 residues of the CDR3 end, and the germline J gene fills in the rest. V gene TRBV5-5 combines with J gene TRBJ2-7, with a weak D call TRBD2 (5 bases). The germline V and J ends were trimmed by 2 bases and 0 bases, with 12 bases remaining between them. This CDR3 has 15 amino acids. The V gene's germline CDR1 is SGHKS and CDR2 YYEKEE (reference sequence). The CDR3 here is CASSLEGYGSYEQYF. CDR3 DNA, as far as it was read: TGTGCCAGCAGCTTAGAGGGTTACGGCTCCTACGAG.

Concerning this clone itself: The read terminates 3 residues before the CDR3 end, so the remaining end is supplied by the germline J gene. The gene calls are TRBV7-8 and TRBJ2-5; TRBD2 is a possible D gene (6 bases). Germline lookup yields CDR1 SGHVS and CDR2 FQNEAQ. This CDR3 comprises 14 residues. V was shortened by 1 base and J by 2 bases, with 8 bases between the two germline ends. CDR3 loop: CASSLVRGQETQYF. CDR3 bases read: TGTGCCAGCAGCTTAGTCCGGGGGCAAGAGACC.

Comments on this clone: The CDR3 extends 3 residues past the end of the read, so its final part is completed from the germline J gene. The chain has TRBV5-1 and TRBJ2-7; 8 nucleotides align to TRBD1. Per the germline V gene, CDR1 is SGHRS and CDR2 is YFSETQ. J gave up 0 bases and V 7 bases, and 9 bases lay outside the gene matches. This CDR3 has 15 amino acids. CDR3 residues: CASASLTGGSYEQYF. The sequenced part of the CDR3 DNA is TGCGCCAGCGCGTCCCTAACAGGGGGCTCCTACGAG.